The 26 T cell receptor beta chains below all came from one sample that was sequenced in a study of OX40 agonist ivuxolimab in advanced cancers. Assay used: immunoSEQ multiplex PCR; TCRdb lists only in-frame clones, some missing. The sample lists around 20,000 clones, approximately 83% occurring once. The sequencing used CD4+ or CD8+ T cells sorted from blood, collected in a trial of the OX40 agonist ivuxolimab. Receptor source: an adult with an advanced solid tumor such as melanoma, head and neck, liver or kidney cancer.

V usage is TRBV29-1 and J usage is TRBJ2-2; D is possibly TRBD2 (6 bases). Trimming removed 0 bases from V and 5 bases from J, with 7 bases in between. The CDR3 has 13 amino acids. Germline CDR1 reads SQVTM; CDR2 reads ANQGSEA. In DNA form, the CDR3 reads TGCAGCGTTGAAGATAGCGGTACCGGGGAGCTGTTTTTT. Amino acids: CSVEDSGTGELFF.

The table lists this clone with a few counts. An end of the junction does not agree with germline; a read error may underlie this. The J gene is TRBJ1-6, the V gene TRBV4-1; tentative D call: TRBD1 (5 bases). The CDR3 length is 14 residues. Germline CDR1 is MGHRA and CDR2 is YSYEKL. The CDR3 sequence: CASSLARDNSPLHF. The CDR3 coding sequence is TGTGCCAGCAGCTTAGCGCGGGACAATTCACCCCTCCACTTT.

The chain has TRBV6-5 and TRBJ2-5; 11 bases agree with TRBD2. V shed 0 bases and J 4 bases; nucleotides not matched to a gene: 1. This CDR3 has 15 amino acids. Germline loops: CDR1 MNHEY, CDR2 SVGAGI. In DNA, the CDR3 is TGTGCCAGCAGTTACTCCCTAGCGGGAGGAGAGACCCAGTACTTC. It codes for CASSYSLAGGETQYF.

V and J are TRBV12-5 and TRBJ2-7, with D perhaps TRBD1 (6 bases). V was shortened by 7 bases and J by 0 bases, with 13 bases between the two germline ends. Per germline, CDR1 LGHNT and CDR2 FRNRAP. The CDR3 spans 14 residues. CDR3 bases: TGTGCTAGTGCTGCCGGGACACACTCCTACGAGCAGTACTTC. Translation: CASAAGTHSYEQYF.

CDR3 DNA sequence: TGTGCCAGCAGTTCCCTACAGGGATACGAGCAGTACTTC. Protein: CASSSLQGYEQYF. This chain uses TRBV7-7 with TRBJ2-7; D might be TRBD1 (6 bases). The CDR3 is 13 amino acids. Looked up from germline, CDR1 is SSHAT and CDR2 is FNYEAQ (reference sequence). Trimming took off 6 bases at V and 4 bases at J, with 13 bases between the two ends.

V is TRBV10-3 and J is TRBJ1-1, with TRBD1 identical over 8 bases. CDR1 is ENHRY, CDR2 SYGVKD, per germline. The length of the CDR3 is 13 residues. J was trimmed by 4 bases and V by 7 bases; bases with no gene match: 5. The CDR3 is CAIKMGQVTEAFF. For the CDR3, the DNA is TGTGCCATCAAAATGGGACAGGTCACTGAAGCTTTCTTT.

The chain employs TRBV27 and TRBJ1-1; D is possibly TRBD1 (5 bases). The germline gives CDR1 MNHEY, CDR2 SMNVEV (reference sequence). The CDR3 loop spans 16 amino acids. Trimming cost V 4 bases and J 0 bases, with 15 bases left between them. The CDR3 DNA sequence: TGTGCCAGCAGTTACTCTCCCGGGGGGGTGAACACTGAAGCTTTCTTT. Translating gives CASSYSPGGVNTEAFF.

The rearrangement uses TRBV27 and TRBJ1-2; TRBD1 matches at 7 bases. V was pared by 5 bases and J by 3 bases, with 9 bases of the junction left unmatched. The germline CDR1 and CDR2 sequences are MNHEY and SMNVEV (reference sequence). This CDR3 region has 15 residues. Here the CDR3 DNA reads TGTGCCAGCAGTATGACAGGGAATGGCGACTATGGCTACACCTTC. Protein sequence: CASSMTGNGDYGYTF.

V usage is TRBV6-5 and J usage is TRBJ1-1; the match to TRBD1 covers 7 bases. The V gene end was trimmed by 3 bases and the J gene end by 9 bases; junction bases not matched to a gene: 7. This CDR3 is built from 13 residues. The germline V gene has CDR1 MNHEY and CDR2 SVGAGI. In nucleotides, the CDR3 is TGTGCCAGCAGTTATTATTCACAGGGGCAAGCTTTCTTT. Protein: CASSYYSQGQAFF.

This clone is a singleton in its sample. The V call is TRBV6-6, the J call TRBJ2-7; 9 bases are a match to TRBD1. This CDR3 is built from 16 residues. Germline V gives CDR1 MNHNY, CDR2 SVGAGI (reference sequence). After removal of 2 bases from V and 2 bases from J, the junction contained 7 bases not matched to a gene. DNA for the CDR3: TGTGCCAGCAGTTACGAGCGGGACAGGGCCACCTACGAGCAGTACTTC. It translates to CASSYERDRATYEQYF.

The chain uses TRBV9 and TRBJ2-1; no reliable D call. V was pared by 4 bases and J by 5 bases, with 10 bases between. Germline CDR1 SGDLS, CDR2 YYNGEE. This CDR3 has 13 residues. The CDR3 region has the DNA TGTGCCAGCAGCCCATGGATGCACAATGAGCAGTTCTTC. This codes for CASSPWMHNEQFF.

The V gene is TRBV4-3, the J gene TRBJ1-5; D remains ambiguous. From germline, CDR1 is LGHNA and CDR2 YSLEER. The CDR3 totals 14 residues. Deletions cut 4 bases from V and 2 bases from J, with 9 bases between. As DNA, the CDR3 is TGCGCCAGCAGCCCTTCCCTAGGCAATCAGCCCCAGCATTTT. It codes for CASSPSLGNQPQHF.

In nucleotides, the CDR3 is TGTGCCAGCAGCTTGGGGGTGGCTGAAGCTTTCTTT. It codes for CASSLGVAEAFF. This chain connects TRBV5-4 to TRBJ1-1; no reliable D call. This CDR3 is 12 amino acids long. With 0 bases removed from V and 6 bases from J, the gap between germline ends came to 6 bases. CDR1 is SGHNT, CDR2 YYREEE, per germline (reference sequence).

This sequence joins TRBV4-1 and TRBJ1-4; the D gene is possibly TRBD1 (5 bases). The germline V gene has CDR1 MGHRA and CDR2 YSYEKL. The CDR3 extends over 15 amino acids. V lost 1 base and J 8 bases, leaving 14 bases between the germline ends. The CDR3 DNA sequence: TGCGCCAGCAGCCAAGGGATCGGGGGTGGAGAAAAACTGTTTTTT. Translating gives CASSQGIGGGEKLFF.

The rearrangement joins TRBV30 to TRBJ1-1; TRBD1 might be the D (6 bases). The germline V gene encodes CDR1 GTSNPN and CDR2 SVGIG (reference sequence). CDR3 size: 13 residues. The V end was cut by 1 base, the J end by 5 bases, with 11 bases between. The CDR3 protein is CAWSETGNTEAFF. The CDR3 bases are TGTGCCTGGAGTGAAACAGGGAATACTGAAGCTTTCTTT.

The chain joins TRBV9 to TRBJ2-3; D gene unclear. The CDR3 is 12 amino acids. Germline-derived CDR1 and CDR2 are SGDLS and YYNGEE. V lost 0 bases and J 4 bases, leaving 3 bases between the germline ends. CDR3 bases: TGTGCCAGCAGCGTAGACCCAGATACGCAGTATTTT. Residues: CASSVDPDTQYF.

Written as DNA, the CDR3 is TGTGCCAGCAGCCCGGACACTGCCTCCTACGAGCAGTACTTC. It specifies CASSPDTASYEQYF. The V and J genes are TRBV7-3 and TRBJ2-7, with a tentative D call TRBD1 (5 bases). The CDR3 totals 14 residues. CDR1 is SGHTA, CDR2 FQGTGA, per germline. V was cut by 5 bases and J by 0 bases, with 11 bases left in between.

The V call is TRBV10-2, the J call TRBJ2-5; a weak D match, TRBD2 (5 bases). Germline CDR1 is WSHSY and CDR2 is SAAADI. V was cut by 0 bases and J by 1 base, with 15 bases left in between. This CDR3 contains 17 residues. CDR3 in DNA: TGCGCCAGCAGTGAGTCAATCGGACTCATAAGCCAAGAGACCCAGTACTTC. Its translation: CASSESIGLISQETQYF.

The chain employs TRBV9 and TRBJ2-1; a weak D match, TRBD2 (6 bases). Germline CDR1 reads SGDLS; CDR2 reads YYNGEE. This CDR3 has 16 residues. The germline V and J ends were trimmed by 0 bases and 7 bases, with 17 bases remaining between them. CDR3 nucleotides: TGTGCCAGCAGCGTAGTGTCGGGACTGGGGAGAAATGAGCAGTTCTTC. Translated, it gives CASSVVSGLGRNEQFF.

The chain uses TRBV2 and TRBJ1-5, with D perhaps matching TRBD1 (5 bases). The length of the CDR3 is 15 residues. The V gene lost 7 bases and the J gene lost 4 bases, with 17 bases spanning the gap. Germline V gene lookup returns CDR1 SNHLY and CDR2 FYNNEI. The CDR3 spells CASTPSRGSNQPQHF. The CDR3 DNA reads TGTGCCAGCACCCCCTCGAGGGGTTCGAATCAGCCCCAGCATTTT.

V gene TRBV4-1 combines with J gene TRBJ2-7, with D unclear. V gave up 3 bases and J gave up 0 bases, with 9 bases separating them. Germline values: CDR1 MGHRA, CDR2 YSYEKL. The CDR3 length is 14 residues. CDR3 residues: CASSHSRSSYEQYF. In DNA, the CDR3 is TGCGCCAGCAGCCATAGCAGGAGCTCCTACGAGCAGTACTTC.

CDR3 sequence (DNA): TGCGCCAGCAGTCCCAAGGGCAGGAGGATTTACTATGGCTACACCTTC. Its translation: CASSPKGRRIYYGYTF. The chain recombines TRBV23-1 with TRBJ1-2, with D uncertain. TRBV23-1 is identified as an open reading frame with a role that is uncertain. The V end was cut by 4 bases, the J end by 3 bases, with 18 bases between. This CDR3 contains 16 residues.

CDR3 DNA: TGCGCCAGCAGGTCACAGGGGATTGGAGAGACCCAGTACTTC. Translated: CASRSQGIGETQYF. The rearrangement links TRBV4-1 to TRBJ2-5; TRBD1 aligns across 7 bases. This CDR3 is built from 14 residues. V gave up 6 bases and J gave up 4 bases; unmatched junction bases: 8. The V gene's germline CDR1 is MGHRA and CDR2 YSYEKL.

In its sample, this clone was seen a few times. The CDR3 sequence: CASSLSAGPGELFF. CDR3 DNA: TGTGCCAGCAGTTTATCGGCGGGCCCCGGGGAGCTGTTTTTT. The chain has TRBV28 and TRBJ2-2; possibly TRBD2 for D (5 bases). CDR1 and CDR2 from the germline V gene are MDHEN and SYDVKM. Trimming took 1 base from V and 6 from J, leaving 9 bases between them. The CDR3 is made up of 14 amino acids. Drawing the rest from reference TRBV28 and TRBJ2-2, the complete variable domain is DVKVTQSSRYLVKRTGEKVFLECVQDMDHENMFWYRQDPGLGLRLIYFSYDVKMKEKGDIPEGYSVSREKKERFSLILESASTNQTSMYLCASSLSAGPGELFFGEGSRLTVL.

On this clone: Other DNA sequences in this specimen translate into the identical CDR3. The gene calls are TRBV19 and TRBJ2-7, with 9 nucleotides matching TRBD1. V shed 7 bases, J shed 3 bases, and the junction held 7 bases outside the gene matches. The CDR3 runs to 14 residues. Germline CDR1 reads LNHDA; CDR2 reads SQIVND (reference sequence). The CDR3 DNA sequence: TGTGCCAGTACCCCCACAGGGGGCATCTACGAGCAGTACTTC. Translated: CASTPTGGIYEQYF.

V gene TRBV9 combines with J gene TRBJ2-2, with D perhaps TRBD2 (7 bases). The CDR3 has 17 residues. Germline V CDR1 and CDR2: SGDLS, YYNGEE. V was pared by 1 base and J by 4 bases, with 17 bases between. CDR3 region: CASSVIPSGGLTGELFF. The CDR3 region has the DNA TGTGCCAGCAGCGTAATCCCGTCCGGGGGGCTCACCGGGGAGCTGTTTTTT.